This T cell receptor beta chain originates from a study of control samples from healthy donors and cancer patients. The assay was immunoSEQ multiplex PCR, and TCRdb's table has in-frame clones only and misses some. In the table there are hundreds of thousands of clones, approximately 80% of which are singletons. The germline V and J ends were trimmed by 5 bases and 2 bases, with 13 bases remaining between them. This CDR3 is built from 14 residues. Germline loops: CDR1 MDHEN, CDR2 SYDVKM. The rearrangement links TRBV28 to TRBJ2-7; perhaps TRBD1 as D (7 bases). The TCR originated in a woman aged 55-69 years with lung cancer. Sequenced: PBMCs. The DNA of the CDR3 is TGTGCCAGCAGTCGTCCCAGGGGGGCCTACGAGCAGTACTTC. Translating it yields CASSRPRGAYEQYF.